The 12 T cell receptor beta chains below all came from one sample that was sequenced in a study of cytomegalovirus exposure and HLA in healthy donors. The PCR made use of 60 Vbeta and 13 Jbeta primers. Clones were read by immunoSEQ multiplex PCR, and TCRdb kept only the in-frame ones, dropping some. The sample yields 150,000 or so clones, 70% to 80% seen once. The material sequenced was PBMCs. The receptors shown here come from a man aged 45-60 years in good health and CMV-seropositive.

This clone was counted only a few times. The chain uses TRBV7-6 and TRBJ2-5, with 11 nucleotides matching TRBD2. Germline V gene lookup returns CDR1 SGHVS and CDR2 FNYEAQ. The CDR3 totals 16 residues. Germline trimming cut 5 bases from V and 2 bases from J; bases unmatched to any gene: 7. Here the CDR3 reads CASSTLAGGTQETQYF. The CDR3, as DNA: TGTGCCAGCAGCACTTTAGCGGGGGGGACGCAAGAGACCCAGTACTTC. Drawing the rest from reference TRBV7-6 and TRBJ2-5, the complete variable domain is GAGVSQSPRYKVTKRGQDVALRCDPISGHVSLYWYRQALGQGPEFLTYFNYEAQQDKSGLPNDRFSAERPEGSISTLTIQRTEQRDSAMYRCASSTLAGGTQETQYFGPGTRLLVL.

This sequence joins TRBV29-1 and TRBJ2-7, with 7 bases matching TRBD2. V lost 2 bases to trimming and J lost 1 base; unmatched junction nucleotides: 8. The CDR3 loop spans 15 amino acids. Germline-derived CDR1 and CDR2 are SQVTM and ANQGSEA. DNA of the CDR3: TGCAGCGTTGAATCGGGGACTAAGGGGTCCTACGAGCAGTACTTC. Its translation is CSVESGTKGSYEQYF.

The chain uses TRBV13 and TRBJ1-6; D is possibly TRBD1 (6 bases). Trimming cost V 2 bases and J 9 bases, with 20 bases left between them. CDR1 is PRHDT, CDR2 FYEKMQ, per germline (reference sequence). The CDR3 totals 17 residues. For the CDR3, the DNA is TGTGCCAGCAGCTTACAGGGGTACGGCTCAATTAGTTCACCCCTCCACTTT. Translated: CASSLQGYGSISSPLHF.

CDR3 loop: CASSVAQGIGHEQYF. CDR3 DNA: TGTGCCAGCAGCGTAGCACAGGGGATTGGCCACGAGCAGTACTTC. This chain connects TRBV9 to TRBJ2-7; TRBD1 matches at 7 bases. After removal of 0 bases from V and 5 bases from J, the junction contained 8 bases not matched to a gene. Germline V CDR1 and CDR2: SGDLS, YYNGEE. This CDR3 comprises 15 residues.

CDR3 nucleotide sequence: TGTGCCAGCAGCTCCAGCGGGAACTCCCTCCCTAATACGCAGTATTTT. Translating it yields CASSSSGNSLPNTQYF. The V gene is TRBV7-8, the J gene TRBJ2-3, with TRBD2 matching over 7 bases. Germline lookup yields CDR1 SGHVS and CDR2 FQNEAQ. The CDR3 spans 16 residues. V shed 4 bases and J 7 bases; nucleotides not matched to a gene: 14. Using reference TRBV7-8 and TRBJ2-3 for the parts outside the CDR3, the full variable domain is GAGVSQSPRYKVAKRGQDVALRCDPISGHVSLFWYQQALGQGPEFLTYFQNEAQLDKSGLPSDRFFAERPEGSVSTLKIQRTQQEDSAVYLCASSSSGNSLPNTQYFGPGTRLTVL.

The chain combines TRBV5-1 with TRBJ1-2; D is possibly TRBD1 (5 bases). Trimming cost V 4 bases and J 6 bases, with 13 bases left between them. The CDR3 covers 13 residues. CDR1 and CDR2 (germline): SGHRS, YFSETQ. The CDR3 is CASSVLQTDGYTF. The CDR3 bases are TGCGCCAGCAGCGTTCTCCAGACAGATGGCTACACCTTC.

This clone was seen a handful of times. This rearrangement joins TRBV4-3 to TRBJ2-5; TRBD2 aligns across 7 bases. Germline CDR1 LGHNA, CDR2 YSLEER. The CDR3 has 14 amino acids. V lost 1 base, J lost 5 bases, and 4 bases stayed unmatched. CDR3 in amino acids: CASSQGEAGETQYF. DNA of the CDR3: TGCGCCAGCAGCCAAGGCGAAGCGGGGGAGACCCAGTACTTC.

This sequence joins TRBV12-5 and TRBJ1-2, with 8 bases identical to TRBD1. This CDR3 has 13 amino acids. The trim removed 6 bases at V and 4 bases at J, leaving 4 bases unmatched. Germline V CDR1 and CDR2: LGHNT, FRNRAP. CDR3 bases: TGTGCTAGTGGCCCTGGGACAGGCTATGGCTACACCTTC. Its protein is CASGPGTGYGYTF.

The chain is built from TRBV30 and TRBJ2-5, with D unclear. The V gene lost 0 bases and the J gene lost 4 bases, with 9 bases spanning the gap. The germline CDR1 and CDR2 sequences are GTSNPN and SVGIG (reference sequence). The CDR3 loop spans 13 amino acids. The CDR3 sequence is CAWSVRRGETQYF. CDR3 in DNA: TGTGCCTGGAGTGTACGGAGAGGAGAGACCCAGTACTTC. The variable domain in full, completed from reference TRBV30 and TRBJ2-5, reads SQTIHQWPATLVQPVGSPLSLECTVEGTSNPNLYWYRQAAGRGLQLLFYSVGIGQISSEVPQNLSASRPQDRQFILSSKKLLLSDSGFYLCAWSVRRGETQYFGPGTRLLVL.

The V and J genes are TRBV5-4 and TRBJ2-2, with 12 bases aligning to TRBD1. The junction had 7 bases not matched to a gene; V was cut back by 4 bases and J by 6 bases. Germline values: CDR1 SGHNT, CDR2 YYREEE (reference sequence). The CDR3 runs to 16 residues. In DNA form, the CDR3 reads TGTGCCAGCAGCCGGGGACAGGGGGCATACCCCGGGGAGCTGTTTTTT. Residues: CASSRGQGAYPGELFF.

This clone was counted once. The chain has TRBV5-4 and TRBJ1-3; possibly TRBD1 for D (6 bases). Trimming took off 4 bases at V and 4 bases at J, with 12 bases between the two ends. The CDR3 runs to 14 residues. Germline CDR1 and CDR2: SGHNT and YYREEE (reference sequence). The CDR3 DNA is TGTGCCAGCAGCCCCACAGGGTCAGGAAACACCATATATTTT. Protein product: CASSPTGSGNTIYF.

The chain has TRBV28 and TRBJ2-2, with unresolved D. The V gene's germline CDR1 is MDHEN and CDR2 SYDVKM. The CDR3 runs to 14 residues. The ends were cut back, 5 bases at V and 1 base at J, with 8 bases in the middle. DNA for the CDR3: TGTGCCAGCAGTCCTCCAGGGAACACCGGGGAGCTGTTTTTT. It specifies CASSPPGNTGELFF.